Listed below are T cell receptor beta chains from one sample, sequenced in a study of PD-1 and CTLA-4 blockade in melanoma. The table came from immunoSEQ multiplex PCR; TCRdb's copy has only in-frame clones and leaves some out. The repertoire holds roughly 30,000 clones, 70% to 90% seen once, with roughly 8.1% in the top ten. The sample was CD8+ T cells from peripheral blood, taken before anti-PD-1 treatment. These receptors originate from a human donor with melanoma. Both conserved end residues are part of each CDR3. The D gene is left open where the match is weak. Clone sizes are given selectively: once, few, many, or a class where the clone is expanded.

-	14	-	TRBJ2-7	TRBV6-5	CASSYQAPPYEQYF	TGTGCCAGCAGTTACCAAGCTCCACCCTACGAGCAGTACTTC
-	14	-	TRBJ2-5	TRBV28	CASSPDRPMETQYF	TGTGCCAGCAGTCCTGACCGGCCCATGGAGACCCAGTACTTC
-	14	once	TRBJ2-5	TRBV6-5	CASSYRPAQETQYF	TGTGCCAGCAGTTATCGGCCAGCCCAAGAGACCCAGTACTTC
TRBD2	14	-	TRBJ2-1	TRBV13	CASSPSEGGDEQFF	TGTGCCAGCAGCCCGTCGGAGGGAGGGGATGAGCAGTTCTTC
TRBD1	15	-	TRBJ1-6	TRBV6-4	CASSDSTGNNSPLHF	TGTGCCAGCAGTGACTCGACAGGGAATAATTCACCCCTCCACTTT
-	15	-	TRBJ2-2	TRBV3-1/TRBV3-2	CASSSGDVNTGELFF	TGTGCCAGCAGCTCCGGGGATGTAAACACCGGGGAGCTGTTTTTT
-	14	-	TRBJ1-1	TRBV6-5	CASSFRADATEAFF	TGTGCCAGCAGTTTCCGGGCGGACGCCACTGAAGCTTTCTTT
TRBD1	15	-	TRBJ1-1	TRBV5-6	CASSSVRDSNTEAFF	TGTGCCAGCAGCTCCGTCCGGGACAGTAACACTGAAGCTTTCTTT
-	15	-	TRBJ1-2	TRBV6-5	CAIKLLGFVNYGYTF	TGTGCCATTAAGCTTCTCGGGTTCGTTAACTATGGCTACACCTTC
-	13	-	TRBJ1-1	TRBV19	CASSIGGGTEAFF	TGTGCCAGTAGTATAGGGGGCGGCACTGAAGCTTTCTTT
-	15	-	TRBJ2-2	TRBV19	CASREGIRDTGELFF	TGTGCCAGTAGGGAGGGAATTAGGGACACCGGGGAGCTGTTTTTT
-	15	-	TRBJ2-7	TRBV4-1	CASNPTPGTTYEQYF	TGCGCCAGCAACCCTACTCCCGGGACAACCTACGAGCAGTACTTC
-	15	-	TRBJ2-2	TRBV28	CASSTPTRNTGELFF	TGTGCCAGCAGTACGCCGACCCGGAACACCGGGGAGCTGTTTTTT
-	16	-	TRBJ2-7	TRBV7-8	CASSPYLRDLTYEQYF	TGTGCCAGCAGCCCATATCTCCGGGACTTGACCTACGAGCAGTACTTC
-	15	-	TRBJ1-2	TRBV7-9	CASSLATTGNYGYTF	TGTGCCAGCAGCTTAGCCACTACAGGGAACTATGGCTACACCTTC
-	11	-	TRBJ2-1	TRBV30	CAWNGGNEQFF	TGTGCCTGGAACGGAGGGAATGAGCAGTTCTTC
TRBD2	16	-	TRBJ2-7	TRBV6-6	CASSYSTSGGTYEQYF	TGTGCCAGCAGTTACTCAACTAGCGGGGGGACCTACGAGCAGTACTTC
-	17	-	TRBJ1-2	TRBV3-1/TRBV3-2	CASSQKSPFRVDYGYTF	TGTGCCAGCAGCCAAAAATCCCCCTTCAGGGTCGACTATGGCTACACCTTC
-	14	-	TRBJ2-7	TRBV5-1	CASSLGTGVYEQYF	TGCGCCAGCAGCTTGGGAACGGGTGTCTACGAGCAGTACTTC
TRBD2	14	-	TRBJ2-7	TRBV6-5	CASRGTSGTYEQYF	TGTGCCAGCAGGGGGACTAGCGGAACCTACGAGCAGTACTTC
TRBD2	15	-	TRBJ2-7	TRBV27	CASSTGASGTYEQYF	TGTGCCAGCAGTACTGGGGCTAGCGGGACTTACGAGCAGTACTTC
TRBD2	16	once	TRBJ2-1	TRBV24-1	CATSEGGLAVYNEQFF	TGTGCCACCAGTGAGGGAGGGCTAGCGGTCTACAATGAGCAGTTCTTC
-	14	-	TRBJ1-1	TRBV6-5	CASTDRDTPTEAFF	TGTGCCAGCACCGACCGGGACACCCCCACTGAAGCTTTCTTT
-	12	-	TRBJ1-5	TRBV10-2	CASSPGDQPQHF	TGCGCCAGCAGTCCAGGGGATCAGCCCCAGCATTTT
-	19	-	TRBJ2-6	TRBV2	CATSEKEGVSSSGANVLTF	TGTGCCACCTCCGAGAAAGAAGGGGTCTCTTCCTCTGGGGCCAACGTCCTGACTTTC
-	15	-	TRBJ2-7	TRBV5-1	CASSLNGGDGYEQYF	TGCGCCAGCAGCTTGAATGGTGGGGATGGATACGAGCAGTACTTC
-	12	-	TRBJ2-3	TRBV25-1	CASSLLQDTQYF	TGTGCCAGCAGCCTACTCCAGGACACGCAGTATTTT
-	11	-	TRBJ2-1	TRBV7-9	CASSFLNEQFF	TGTGCCAGCAGCTTTCTCAATGAGCAGTTCTTC
-	14	-	TRBJ1-1	TRBV19	CASSISGSGTEAFF	TGTGCCAGTAGTATTAGCGGGAGTGGGACTGAAGCTTTCTTT
-	12	-	TRBJ2-7	TRBV5-1	CASSPGLYEQYF	TGCGCCAGCAGCCCGGGGCTCTACGAGCAGTACTTC
-	13	-	TRBJ2-7	TRBV5-1	CASSPTESYEQYF	TGCGCCAGCAGCCCGACGGAGTCCTACGAGCAGTACTTC
-	14	-	TRBJ1-1	TRBV6-4	CASSETPENTEAFF	TGTGCCAGCAGTGAGACACCCGAAAACACTGAAGCTTTCTTT
-	12	-	TRBJ2-7	TRBV28	CASTHPPGPTYF	TGTGCCAGCACCCACCCACCGGGACCGACATACTTC
-	14	-	TRBJ1-2	TRBV19	CASSIPEIYYGYTF	TGTGCCAGTAGTATCCCCGAAATCTACTATGGCTACACCTTC
TRBD2	15	-	TRBJ2-5	TRBV7-2	CASSPSGGEQETQYF	TGTGCCAGCAGCCCTAGCGGGGGGGAACAAGAGACCCAGTACTTC
TRBD2	17	-	TRBJ2-7	TRBV7-9	CASSPTTGTSGAYEQYF	TGTGCCAGCAGCCCAACAACTGGGACTAGCGGGGCCTACGAGCAGTACTTC
-	13	once	TRBJ1-2	TRBV6-5	CASSNTGDYGYTF	TGTGCCAGCAGTAACACCGGAGACTATGGCTACACCTTC
-	14	-	TRBJ2-4	TRBV4-1	CASSQTSAKNIQYF	TGCGCCAGCAGCCAAACCTCGGCCAAAAACATTCAGTACTTC
-	14	once	TRBJ2-7	TRBV19	CASSSLGVDYEQYF	TGTGCCAGTAGTTCCCTGGGTGTTGACTACGAGCAGTACTTC
-	15	-	TRBJ1-6	TRBV30	CAWSEQGIESSPLHF	TGTGCCTGGAGTGAACAGGGCATTGAGAGTTCACCCCTCCACTTT
TRBD1	16	-	TRBJ2-1	TRBV7-9	CASSPRQGHDYNEQFF	TGTGCCAGCAGCCCCCGACAGGGGCATGACTACAATGAGCAGTTCTTC
TRBD1	17	-	TRBJ2-7	TRBV27	CASSPPPGTGRLYEQYF	TGTGCCAGCAGTCCTCCCCCCGGGACAGGGAGGTTGTACGAGCAGTACTTC
TRBD2	16	-	TRBJ2-3	TRBV18	CASSPRPERDLDTQYF	TGTGCCAGCTCACCACGTCCCGAGCGGGACTTAGATACGCAGTATTTT
TRBD2	17	-	TRBJ2-7	TRBV7-8	CASSGWTSGRAPYEQYF	TGTGCCAGCAGCGGGTGGACTAGCGGGAGGGCCCCGTACGAGCAGTACTTC
-	22	-	TRBJ2-5	TRBV3-1/TRBV3-2	CASSPETDDGTVPGIFQETQYF	TGTGCCAGCAGCCCCGAAACGGATGACGGGACGGTGCCTGGAATTTTCCAAGAGACCCAGTACTTC
TRBD2	16	-	TRBJ2-5	TRBV15	CATSSRTSGIQETQYF	TGTGCCACCAGCAGTAGGACTAGCGGTATTCAAGAGACCCAGTACTTC
-	11	-	TRBJ2-1	TRBV28	CASSYHNEQFF	TGTGCCAGCAGTTACCACAATGAGCAGTTCTTC
-	14	-	TRBJ1-2	TRBV10-3	CAISETQANYGYTF	TGTGCCATCAGTGAAACTCAGGCTAACTATGGCTACACCTTC
-	15	few	TRBJ1-6	TRBV19	CASSYEGQNNSPLHF	TGTGCCAGTAGTTATGAGGGGCAGAATAATTCACCCCTCCACTTT
-	14	-	TRBJ2-7	TRBV28	CASSSSDSHYEQYF	TGTGCCAGCAGTTCATCGGACAGCCACTACGAGCAGTACTTC